This entry is about one T cell receptor beta chain. In the original analysis: From reference gene primer amplification, estimates of nucleated cell counts were derived. Generated by immunoSEQ multiplex PCR, the TCRdb table keeps only in-frame clones and is missing some. V and J calls and clone size are given by that table; D and trimming were obtained from the DNA. The table lists under 150,000 clones, around 76% of them singletons. V shed 4 bases, J shed 6 bases, and the junction held 5 bases outside the gene matches. CDR1 and CDR2 (germline): GTSNPN, SVGIG (reference sequence). The CDR3 runs to 13 residues. This sample is drawn from a study of blood T cell repertoires in COVID-19. Overall study context: Spain, Italy and the United States supplied samples that represented acute and convalescent COVID-19.

The rearrangement links TRBV30 to TRBJ1-5; 8 bases are shared with TRBD1. The specimen was peripheral blood. The receptor comes from an elderly man with acute or convalescent COVID-19. DNA of the CDR3: TGTGCCTGGACGGACAGGGAGAGTCAGCCCCAGCATTTT. This codes for CAWTDRESQPQHF.